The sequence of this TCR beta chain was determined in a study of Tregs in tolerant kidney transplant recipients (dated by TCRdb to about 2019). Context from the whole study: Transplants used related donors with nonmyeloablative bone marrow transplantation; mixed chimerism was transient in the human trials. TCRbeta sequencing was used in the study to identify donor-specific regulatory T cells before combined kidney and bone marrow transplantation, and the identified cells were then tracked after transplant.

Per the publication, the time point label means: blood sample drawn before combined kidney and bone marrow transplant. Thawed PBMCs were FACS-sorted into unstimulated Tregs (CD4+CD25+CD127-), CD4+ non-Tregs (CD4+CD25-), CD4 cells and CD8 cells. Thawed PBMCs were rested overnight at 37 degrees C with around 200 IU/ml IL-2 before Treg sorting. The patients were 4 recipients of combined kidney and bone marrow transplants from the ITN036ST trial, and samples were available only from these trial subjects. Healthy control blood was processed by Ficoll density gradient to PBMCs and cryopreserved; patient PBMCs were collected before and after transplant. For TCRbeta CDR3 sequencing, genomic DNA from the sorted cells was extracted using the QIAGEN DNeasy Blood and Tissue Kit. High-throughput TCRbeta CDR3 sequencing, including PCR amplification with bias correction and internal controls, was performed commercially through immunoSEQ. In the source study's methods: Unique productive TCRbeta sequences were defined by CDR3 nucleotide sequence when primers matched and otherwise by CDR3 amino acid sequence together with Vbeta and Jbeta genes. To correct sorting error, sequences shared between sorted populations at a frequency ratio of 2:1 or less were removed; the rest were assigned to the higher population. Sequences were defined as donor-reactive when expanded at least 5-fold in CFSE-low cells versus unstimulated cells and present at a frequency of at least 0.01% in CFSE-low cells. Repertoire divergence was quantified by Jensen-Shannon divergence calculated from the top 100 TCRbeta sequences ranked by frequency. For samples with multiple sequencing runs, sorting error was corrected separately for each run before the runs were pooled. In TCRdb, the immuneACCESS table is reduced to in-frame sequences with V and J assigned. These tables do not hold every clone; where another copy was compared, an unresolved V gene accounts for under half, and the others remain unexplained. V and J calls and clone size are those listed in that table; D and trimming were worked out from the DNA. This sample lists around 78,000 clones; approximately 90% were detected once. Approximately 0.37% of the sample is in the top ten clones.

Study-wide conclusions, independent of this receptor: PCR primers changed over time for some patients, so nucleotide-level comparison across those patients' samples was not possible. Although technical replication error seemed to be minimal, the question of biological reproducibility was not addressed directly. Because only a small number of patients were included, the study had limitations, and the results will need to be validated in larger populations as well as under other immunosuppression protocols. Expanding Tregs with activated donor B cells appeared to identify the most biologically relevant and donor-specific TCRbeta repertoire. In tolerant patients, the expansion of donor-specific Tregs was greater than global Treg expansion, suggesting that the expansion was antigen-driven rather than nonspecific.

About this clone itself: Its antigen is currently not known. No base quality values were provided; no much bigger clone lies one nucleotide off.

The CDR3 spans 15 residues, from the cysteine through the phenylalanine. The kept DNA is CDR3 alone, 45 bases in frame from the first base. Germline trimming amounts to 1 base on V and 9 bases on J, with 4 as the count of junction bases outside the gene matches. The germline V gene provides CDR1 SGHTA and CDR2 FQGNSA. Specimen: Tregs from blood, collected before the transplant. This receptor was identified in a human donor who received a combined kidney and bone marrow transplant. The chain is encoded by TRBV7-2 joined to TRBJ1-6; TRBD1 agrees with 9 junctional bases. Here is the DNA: TGTGCCAGCAGCTTAGGAGGGACAGGGCCTTCACCCCTCCACTTT. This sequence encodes CASSLGGTGPSPLHF. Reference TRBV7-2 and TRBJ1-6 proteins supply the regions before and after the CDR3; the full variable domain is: GAGVSQSPSNKVTEKGKDVELRCDPISGHTALYWYRQSLGQGLEFLIYFQGNSAPDKSGLPSDRFSAERTGGSVSTLTIQRTQQEDSAVYLCASSLGGTGPSPLHFGNGTRLTVT.